Listed here are 31 T cell receptor beta chains from one sample, sequenced in a study of blood T cell repertoires in COVID-19. Using immunoSEQ multiplex PCR, the repertoire was profiled, and TCRdb retains in-frame clones only, with some absent. The sample yields about 80,000 clones, 84% seen once. Sequencing was done on a sample of peripheral blood. Receptors were obtained from a human donor in a cohort sampled during active COVID-19.

The gene calls are TRBV6-5 and TRBJ1-3, with TRBD1 matching 7 bases. V was pared by 6 bases and J by 4 bases, with 9 bases of the junction left unmatched. The CDR3 runs 15 residues. Germline V lookup: CDR1 MNHEY, CDR2 SVGAGI. The CDR3: CASSLLQGRGNTIYF. The CDR3 DNA is TGTGCCAGCAGCCTACTACAGGGGCGAGGAAACACCATATATTTT.

The DNA of the CDR3 is TGTGCCAGCAGTCCAACAGGGAGGGGAGCGCAGCCCCAGCATTTT. This gives the protein CASSPTGRGAQPQHF. V and J are TRBV6-2 or TRBV6-3 and TRBJ1-5; D may be TRBD1 (6 bases). Germline CDR1 MNHEY, CDR2 SVGEGT. V lost 5 bases and J 7 bases, leaving 18 bases between the germline ends. The CDR3 has 15 residues.

The CDR3 protein is CASSFQGAASLYF. The CDR3 nucleotides read TGTGCCAGCAGTTTCCAGGGGGCCGCGTCACTGTACTTC. The J gene is TRBJ2-7, the V gene TRBV28, with TRBD1 identical over 8 bases. V was pared by 3 bases and J by 12 bases, with 10 bases of the junction left unmatched. The V gene's germline CDR1 is MDHEN and CDR2 SYDVKM. The CDR3 spans 13 residues.

The chain employs TRBV16 and TRBJ2-1; TRBD2 agrees at 10 bases. The CDR3 has 18 residues. The germline gives CDR1 KGHSY, CDR2 FQNENV. J gave up 7 bases and V 4 bases, and 16 bases lay outside the gene matches. In nucleotides, the CDR3 is TGTGCCAGCAGCCGCAGACCGGTTTCAGCGGGGGGGCTTAATGAGCAGTTCTTC. Translating gives CASSRRPVSAGGLNEQFF.

This clone has only one observation. The chain has TRBV28 and TRBJ1-1; 7 nucleotides match TRBD1. After removal of 3 bases from V and 3 bases from J, the junction contained 4 bases not matched to a gene. Germline assignment: CDR1 MDHEN and CDR2 SYDVKM. CDR3 length: 14 amino acids. This CDR3 is CASSLGQRHTEAFF. The CDR3 DNA reads as TGTGCCAGCAGTTTGGGACAGAGACACACTGAAGCTTTCTTT.

This sequence joins TRBV27 and TRBJ1-5; the match to TRBD1 covers 8 bases. This CDR3 has 14 amino acids. The V segment lost 7 bases and the J segment 0 bases; nucleotides outside the gene matches: 2. CDR1 is MNHEY, CDR2 SMNVEV, per germline (reference sequence). The CDR3 coding sequence is TGTGCCAGCAAGGGGACAGGTAGCAATCAGCCCCAGCATTTT. Amino acid sequence: CASKGTGSNQPQHF.

The chain combines TRBV12-3 or TRBV12-4 with TRBJ2-1, with 7 bases aligning to TRBD2. The CDR3 length is 13 residues. Germline trimming cut 6 bases from V and 7 bases from J; bases unmatched to any gene: 6. The CDR3 reads CASSRVGGNEQFF. CDR3 coding DNA: TGTGCCAGCAGCCGCGTGGGGGGGAATGAGCAGTTCTTC.

The J gene is TRBJ1-5, the V gene TRBV6-5; the D is unclear. With 8 bases removed from V and 3 bases from J, the gap between germline ends came to 11 bases. CDR3 length equals 13 residues. Germline assignment: CDR1 MNHEY and CDR2 SVGAGI. In nucleotides, the CDR3 is TGTGCCAGCTGCTACAGCCTCAATCAGCCCCAGCATTTT. Translating it yields CASCYSLNQPQHF.

This chain connects TRBV18 to TRBJ2-7, with TRBD1 as a possible D gene (6 bases). From germline, CDR1 is KGHSH and CDR2 LQKENI. V lost 6 bases and J 3 bases, leaving 15 bases between the germline ends. This CDR3 comprises 14 residues. CDR3 in amino acids: CASSRTATNYEQYF. CDR3 DNA: TGTGCCAGCTCCCGGACAGCTACCAACTACGAGCAGTACTTC.

This sequence joins TRBV7-9 and TRBJ2-3; 7 positions match TRBD1. With 5 bases clipped from V and 9 bases from J, the junction kept 2 bases outside the gene matches. CDR1 and CDR2 (germline): SEHNR, FQNEAQ (reference sequence). The CDR3 length is 11 residues. For the CDR3, the DNA is TGTGCCAGCAGCCGGGACAGCACGCAGTATTTT. Its translation is CASSRDSTQYF.

The CDR3 DNA reads TGTGCCAGCAGTAGTAGCGGGGGGGGAATTGAGCAGTACTTC. This gives the protein CASSSSGGGIEQYF. This sequence joins TRBV6-5 and TRBJ2-7; 11 nucleotides line up with TRBD2. This CDR3 has 14 residues. V dropped 5 bases and J dropped 7; count of bases not matched to a gene: 7. Germline CDR1 is MNHEY and CDR2 is SVGAGI.

The rearrangement links TRBV12-3 or TRBV12-4 to TRBJ1-1, with D uncertain. Trimming pared 5 bases from V and 3 bases from J, leaving 4 bases between. There are 11 residues in the CDR3. The CDR3 protein is CASSPYTEAFF. CDR3 sequence (DNA): TGTGCCAGCAGTCCGTACACTGAAGCTTTCTTT.

This clone turned up a few times. The chain links TRBV5-1 to TRBJ2-7, with D perhaps matching TRBD1 (6 bases). CDR1 SGHRS and CDR2 YFSETQ come from the germline V gene. The CDR3 loop spans 13 amino acids. V was cut by 0 bases and J by 9 bases, with 13 bases left in between. The DNA of the CDR3 is TGCGCCAGCAGCTTGGATAGCAAGACAGGGCAGTACTTC. This translates into CASSLDSKTGQYF.

This clone showed up just a few times. The rearrangement uses TRBV2 and TRBJ1-3; no clear D gene. The germline gives CDR1 SNHLY, CDR2 FYNNEI. The germline V and J ends were trimmed by 2 bases and 0 bases, with 14 bases remaining between them. The CDR3 has 17 residues. The CDR3 DNA follows: TGTGCCAGCAGTGAATTCTATTTAATCACCTCTGGAAACACCATATATTTT. Its protein product is CASSEFYLITSGNTIYF. Full variable domain (rest looked up from reference TRBV2 and TRBJ1-3): EPEVTQTPSHQVTQMGQEVILRCVPISNHLYFYWYRQILGQKVEFLVSFYNNEISEKSEIFDDQFSVERPDGSNFTLKIRSTKLEDSAMYFCASSEFYLITSGNTIYFGEGSWLTVV.

The J gene is TRBJ1-2, the V gene TRBV12-3 or TRBV12-4; no definite D call. V dropped 4 bases and J dropped 1 base, with 7 bases sitting between them. This CDR3 has 13 residues. CDR3 nucleotides: TGTGCCAGCAGTTCCACGAGTAACTATGGCTACACCTTC. Translated: CASSSTSNYGYTF.

The CDR3 nucleotides are TGTGCCAGCAGCAGGGGACAGCCTGGCTATGGCTACACCTTC. Protein product: CASSRGQPGYGYTF. The chain has TRBV5-6 and TRBJ1-2; 7 nucleotides align to TRBD1. Germline CDR1 and CDR2: SGHDT and YYEEEE. J lost 4 bases, V lost 4 bases, and 7 bases had no gene match. The CDR3 length is 14 residues.

The chain employs TRBV7-3 and TRBJ2-1; possibly TRBD1 for D (6 bases). The CDR3 runs 14 residues. Germline V gene lookup returns CDR1 SGHTA and CDR2 FQGTGA. V was clipped by 5 bases and J by 6 bases, with 14 bases between them. The CDR3 protein is CASSPPGGRNEQFF. The CDR3 nucleotides are TGTGCCAGCAGCCCTCCTGGGGGCCGCAATGAGCAGTTCTTC.

The V and J genes are TRBV7-3 and TRBJ1-1; TRBD1 aligns across 11 bases. Germline lookup yields CDR1 SGHTA and CDR2 FQGTGA. The V gene end was trimmed by 2 bases and the J gene end by 5 bases; junction bases not matched to a gene: 1. CDR3 size: 14 residues. The CDR3 region has the DNA TGTGCCAGCAGCTTAGGGGACAGGGGGACTGAAGCTTTCTTT. It codes for CASSLGDRGTEAFF.

The chain couples TRBV25-1 to TRBJ2-6; tentatively, D is TRBD2 (6 bases). CDR3 length equals 16 residues. Trimming stripped 6 bases from V and 0 bases from J, with 12 bases between. Germline lookup yields CDR1 MGHDK and CDR2 SYGVNS. Here the CDR3 reads CASSRDGGSGANVLTF. The CDR3, as DNA: TGTGCCAGCAGCCGGGACGGGGGCTCTGGGGCCAACGTCCTGACTTTC.

The V gene is TRBV12-3 or TRBV12-4, the J gene TRBJ2-7; maybe TRBD1 (6 bases). V lost 5 bases, J lost 5 bases, and 7 bases lay in between. CDR3 size: 11 residues. This CDR3 is CASSGDNEQYF. CDR3 coding DNA: TGTGCCAGCAGTGGGGACAACGAGCAGTACTTC.

The rearrangement joins TRBV2 to TRBJ2-5, with D tentatively TRBD1 (6 bases). Germline V gene data show CDR1 as SNHLY and CDR2 as FYNNEI. CDR3 length equals 14 residues. V dropped 5 bases and J dropped 0 bases, with 10 bases sitting between them. In nucleotides, the CDR3 is TGTGCCAGCAGTTGGACAGCCAACCAAGAGACCCAGTACTTC. Residues: CASSWTANQETQYF.

Worth noting for this clone: Other DNA sequences in this sample translate to the same CDR3. The CDR3 spells CASSQGGRDSPLHF. The CDR3 bases are TGTGCCAGCAGCCAAGGAGGGAGGGATTCACCCCTCCACTTT. J is TRBJ1-6 and V is TRBV4-2, with D unclear. The CDR3 totals 14 residues. CDR1 and CDR2 (germline): LGHNA, YNFKEQ. V dropped 1 base and J dropped 8 bases, with 9 bases sitting between them.

The rearrangement uses TRBV9 and TRBJ2-7, with D tentatively TRBD2 (5 bases). Germline V CDR1 and CDR2: SGDLS, YYNGEE. Trimming took 0 bases from V and 5 from J, leaving 12 bases between them. CDR3 length: 14 amino acids. CDR3 in amino acids: CASSVGLSADEQYF. CDR3 bases: TGTGCCAGCAGCGTAGGACTAAGTGCTGACGAGCAGTACTTC.

In this sample, this clone turned up once. The chain joins TRBV5-6 to TRBJ2-5; no firm D call. Germline V gene data show CDR1 as SGHDT and CDR2 as YYEEEE. Trimming cost V 0 bases and J 5 bases, with 11 bases left between them. The CDR3 is 14 amino acids. CDR3 region: CASSLAGSTETQYF. Here the CDR3 DNA reads TGTGCCAGCAGCTTGGCAGGTAGTACCGAGACCCAGTACTTC. Full variable domain (rest looked up from reference TRBV5-6 and TRBJ2-5): DAGVTQSPTHLIKTRGQQVTLRCSPKSGHDTVSWYQQALGQGPQFIFQYYEEEERQRGNFPDRFSGHQFPNYSSELNVNALLLGDSALYLCASSLAGSTETQYFGPGTRLLVL.

This clone appeared a single time. This chain joins TRBV4-2 and TRBJ2-7, with 12 bases matching TRBD1. This CDR3 spans 17 amino acids. Germline-derived CDR1 and CDR2 are LGHNA and YNFKEQ. V gave up 3 bases and J gave up 1 base; unmatched junction bases: 7. The CDR3 DNA reads as TGTGCCAGCAGCCAGAACCGGGACAGGGGGCAGTCCTACGAGCAGTACTTC. Residues: CASSQNRDRGQSYEQYF.

The J gene is TRBJ2-7, the V gene TRBV7-9; D might be TRBD1 (6 bases). Germline loops: CDR1 SEHNR, CDR2 FQNEAQ (reference sequence). This CDR3 has 15 amino acids. V lost 6 bases to trimming and J lost 0 bases, with 15 bases between them. Here the CDR3 DNA reads TGTGCCAGCAGTCTTAGGGGACAAAACTCCTACGAGCAGTACTTC. It encodes CASSLRGQNSYEQYF. The whole variable domain, remainder taken from reference TRBV7-9 and TRBJ2-7, is DTGVSQNPRHKITKRGQNVTFRCDPISEHNRLYWYRQTLGQGPEFLTYFQNEAQLEKSRLLSDRFSAERPKGSFSTLEIQRTEQGDSAMYLCASSLRGQNSYEQYFGPGTRLTVT.

The CDR3 sequence: CAWSVQEVSYEQYF. The CDR3 region has the DNA TGTGCCTGGAGTGTCCAGGAGGTGAGCTACGAGCAGTACTTC. The chain joins TRBV30 to TRBJ2-7; weak D call: TRBD2 (5 bases). The CDR3 spans 14 residues. The germline CDR1 and CDR2 sequences are GTSNPN and SVGIG (reference sequence). Trimming pared 0 bases from V and 3 bases from J, leaving 12 bases between.

This clone was observed once. The chain employs TRBV13 and TRBJ1-2, with D possibly TRBD1 on 6 matching bases. The V and J ends lost 2 bases and 7 bases respectively, with 11 bases between them. The CDR3 has 13 residues. Germline V gene lookup returns CDR1 PRHDT and CDR2 FYEKMQ (reference sequence). CDR3 bases: TGTGCCAGCAGCTTACACTCAGGGGTTGGCTACACCTTC. Translating it yields CASSLHSGVGYTF.

This clone was picked up a small number of times. This chain connects TRBV11-3 to TRBJ2-2; TRBD2 agrees at 15 bases. Germline V gives CDR1 SGHNT, CDR2 YENEEA. With V trimmed by 5 bases and J by 3 bases, 4 bases remained unmatched. This CDR3 is built from 17 residues. CDR3 coding DNA: TGTGCCAGCAGCCCGGGACTAGCGGGGGGTCACACCGGGGAGCTGTTTTTT. As protein: CASSPGLAGGHTGELFF.

The chain recombines TRBV5-1 with TRBJ1-6, with D hard to call. The CDR3 is made up of 16 amino acids. Trimming took off 3 bases at V and 0 bases at J, with 10 bases between the two ends. Looked up from germline, CDR1 is SGHRS and CDR2 is YFSETQ. CDR3 sequence: CASSSGSSSYNSPLHF. The CDR3 bases are TGCGCCAGCAGCTCGGGGTCGAGCTCCTATAATTCACCCCTCCACTTT. Based on the CDR3 plus reference TRBV5-1 and TRBJ1-6, the full variable domain is KAGVTQTPRYLIKTRGQQVTLSCSPISGHRSVSWYQQTPGQGLQFLFEYFSETQRNKGNFPGRFSGRQFSNSRSEMNVSTLELGDSALYLCASSSGSSSYNSPLHFGNGTRLTVT.

The V and J genes are TRBV10-2 and TRBJ1-5; D is possibly TRBD1 (5 bases). This CDR3 spans 13 amino acids. Between the trimmed V and J ends, which lost 4 bases and 1 base, there was a span of 5 bases. From germline, CDR1 is WSHSY and CDR2 SAAADI. For the CDR3, the DNA is TGCGCCAGCAGTGGACAGAGCAATCAGCCCCAGCATTTT. Its protein product is CASSGQSNQPQHF.